Listed below are T cell receptor beta chains from one sample, sequenced in a study of beta chain features in type 1 diabetes. The protocol was immunoSEQ multiplex PCR, while the TCRdb copy is restricted to in-frame clones and leaves out a portion. In the table there are some 300,000 clones, 8% of which are singletons. The sequenced material came from central memory CD4+ T cells from blood. The source is a young woman in good health. Each CDR3 is given with its conserved first and last residue. Fields, in order: J gene, V gene, D gene, CDR3 length, clone size, CDR3 protein, CDR3 DNA. The D gene is left open where the match is weak. For some rows the clone size is stated as once, few or many, or as a class when expanded; others skip it.

TRBJ2-3	TRBV4-3	NA	16	few	CASSQEGVRGTDTQYF	TGCGCCAGCAGCCAAGAAGGAGTGCGGGGCACAGATACGCAGTATTTT
TRBJ2-3	TRBV5-1	TRBD2	17	few	CASSPRTSGGLTDTQYF	TGCGCCAGCAGCCCACGGACTAGCGGGGGGCTCACAGATACGCAGTATTTT
TRBJ1-5	TRBV4-3	NA	13	few	CASSQELNQPQHF	TGCGCCAGCAGCCAAGAATTGAATCAGCCCCAGCATTTT
TRBJ1-2	TRBV5-4	NA	15	NA	CASSLEGALNYGYTF	TGTGCCAGCAGCTTGGAAGGGGCGCTGAACTATGGCTACACCTTC
TRBJ2-1	TRBV4-2	NA	14	NA	CASSQLTVYNEQFF	TGTGCCAGCAGCCAATTGACAGTTTACAATGAGCAGTTCTTC
TRBJ2-1	TRBV7-3	NA	15	few	CASSPDTFSYNEQFF	TGTGCCAGCAGCCCAGACACATTCTCCTACAATGAGCAGTTCTTC
TRBJ2-3	TRBV9	NA	14	few	CASSVDPSFDTQYF	TGTGCCAGCAGCGTAGATCCTAGCTTTGATACGCAGTATTTT
TRBJ2-4	TRBV6-6	NA	16	once	CASSPDWGVSKNIQYF	TGTGCCAGCAGCCCCGACTGGGGGGTCTCCAAAAACATTCAGTACTTC
TRBJ1-5	TRBV4-3	NA	17	few	CASSQDGRRGGNQPQHF	TGCGCCAGCAGCCAAGATGGGCGGCGCGGGGGGAATCAGCCCCAGCATTTT
TRBJ1-3	TRBV30	NA	13	few	CAWRDISGNTIYF	TGTGCCTGGAGGGACATCTCTGGAAACACCATATATTTT
TRBJ2-3	TRBV5-1	NA	15	few	CASSLEGFPTDTQYF	TGCGCCAGCAGCTTGGAAGGGTTCCCCACAGATACGCAGTATTTT
TRBJ2-1	TRBV5-4	TRBD2	15	few	CASTPEASGRNEQFF	TGTGCCAGCACCCCAGAAGCTAGCGGGAGAAATGAGCAGTTCTTC
TRBJ2-1	TRBV5-4	NA	12	few	CASSLPLKEQFF	TGTGCCAGCAGCTTACCTCTAAAGGAGCAGTTCTTC
TRBJ2-4	TRBV2	NA	14	many	CASSEWAAPNIQYF	TGTGCCAGCAGTGAGTGGGCAGCTCCAAACATTCAGTACTTC
TRBJ2-5	TRBV4-2	NA	15	NA	CASSQSRAQQETQYF	TGTGCCAGCAGCCAAAGTCGGGCCCAGCAAGAGACCCAGTACTTC
TRBJ1-6	TRBV6-5	TRBD1	16	few	CASSYRPGQGESPLHF	TGTGCCAGCAGTTATCGTCCGGGACAGGGGGAATCACCCCTCCACTTT
TRBJ2-5	TRBV7-9	NA	13	NA	CASSFVGAETQYF	TGTGCCAGCAGCTTCGTTGGGGCGGAGACCCAGTACTTC
TRBJ2-7	TRBV5-4	TRBD1	16	few	CASSSKRDRDISEQYF	TGTGCCAGCAGCTCGAAACGGGACAGGGATATCAGCGAGCAGTACTTC
TRBJ1-6	TRBV18	NA	13	NA	CASSPPSNSPLHF	TGTGCCAGCTCACCACCCTCCAATTCACCCCTCCACTTT
TRBJ2-3	TRBV7-2	TRBD2	15	many	CASSFQAGDADTQYF	TGTGCCAGCAGCTTTCAAGCGGGAGACGCAGATACGCAGTATTTT
TRBJ2-3	TRBV29-1	NA	14	NA	CSVPPSWATDTQYF	TGCAGCGTTCCTCCCAGTTGGGCCACAGATACGCAGTATTTT